The rows below give T cell receptor beta chains drawn from one sample of a study of shared clonotypes between healthy human individuals. The table came from immunoSEQ multiplex PCR; TCRdb's copy has only in-frame clones and leaves some out. The sample lists around 1.4 million clones, 97% to 99% seen once, with around 0.33% in the top ten. Material for sequencing was naive CD4+ T cells sorted from blood. These TCRs come from a man aged 30 to 45 in good health. CDR3s include the opening cysteine and the closing phenylalanine or tryptophan. The order of the fields is J gene, V gene, D gene, clone size, CDR3 protein, CDR3 DNA. D genes are given only for firm matches. Part of the rows lack a size; the others show once, few, many or a class for expanded clones.

j_call: TRBJ2-7; v_call: TRBV5-1; d_call: NA; clone_size: once; cdr3_aa: CASSLGTNSYEQYF; cdr3_nt: TGCGCCAGCAGCTTGGGTACTAACTCCTACGAGCAGTACTTC
j_call: TRBJ1-2; v_call: TRBV11-3; d_call: NA; clone_size: NA; cdr3_aa: CASSLAWAAFSYTF; cdr3_nt: TGTGCCAGCAGTCTAGCTTGGGCCGCGTTTAGCTACACCTTC
j_call: TRBJ1-1; v_call: TRBV5-1; d_call: NA; clone_size: NA; cdr3_aa: CASSLDVQENTEAFF; cdr3_nt: TGCGCCAGCAGCTTGGACGTCCAAGAGAACACTGAAGCTTTCTTT
j_call: TRBJ2-1; v_call: TRBV2; d_call: TRBD1; clone_size: NA; cdr3_aa: CASSLQGADNEQFF; cdr3_nt: TGTGCCAGCAGTTTACAGGGGGCTGACAATGAGCAGTTCTTC
j_call: TRBJ1-1; v_call: TRBV29-1; d_call: TRBD1; clone_size: NA; cdr3_aa: CSVDRVLNTEAFF; cdr3_nt: TGCAGCGTGGACAGGGTTCTGAACACTGAAGCTTTCTTT
j_call: TRBJ2-2; v_call: TRBV5-5; d_call: TRBD2; clone_size: NA; cdr3_aa: CASSLSGGNTGELFF; cdr3_nt: TGTGCCAGCAGCTTGAGCGGGGGGAACACCGGGGAGCTGTTTTTT
j_call: TRBJ1-2; v_call: TRBV7-9; d_call: TRBD1; clone_size: NA; cdr3_aa: CASSPGQNSNYTF; cdr3_nt: TGTGCCAGCAGCCCGGGACAGAACTCCAACTACACCTTC
j_call: TRBJ2-7; v_call: TRBV18; d_call: NA; clone_size: NA; cdr3_aa: CASSPLAGDGIYEQYF; cdr3_nt: TGTGCCAGCTCACCGTTAGCAGGGGATGGTATCTACGAGCAGTACTTC
j_call: TRBJ2-3; v_call: TRBV27; d_call: TRBD2; clone_size: NA; cdr3_aa: CASRVTSGRDTDTQYF; cdr3_nt: TGTGCCAGCAGAGTGACCAGCGGGAGGGACACAGATACGCAGTATTTT
j_call: TRBJ2-1; v_call: TRBV28; d_call: TRBD2; clone_size: NA; cdr3_aa: CASSLTSGNNEQFF; cdr3_nt: TGTGCCAGCAGTTTGACTAGCGGGAACAATGAGCAGTTCTTC
j_call: TRBJ2-1; v_call: TRBV29-1; d_call: NA; clone_size: NA; cdr3_aa: CSVYPSDIALTYNEQFF; cdr3_nt: TGCAGCGTTTACCCGTCGGACATCGCCCTGACCTACAATGAGCAGTTCTTC
j_call: TRBJ2-3; v_call: TRBV4-3; d_call: TRBD2; clone_size: NA; cdr3_aa: CASSQDPGTSGYTQYF; cdr3_nt: TGCGCCAGCAGCCAGGATCCCGGGACTAGCGGTTATACGCAGTATTTT
j_call: TRBJ1-1; v_call: TRBV9; d_call: NA; clone_size: NA; cdr3_aa: CASSVVSAGITEAFF; cdr3_nt: TGTGCCAGCAGCGTAGTTTCCGCGGGGATTACTGAAGCTTTCTTT
j_call: TRBJ2-5; v_call: TRBV9; d_call: TRBD2; clone_size: NA; cdr3_aa: CASSATGTRETQYF; cdr3_nt: TGTGCCAGCAGCGCTACCGGGACTAGAGAGACCCAGTACTTC